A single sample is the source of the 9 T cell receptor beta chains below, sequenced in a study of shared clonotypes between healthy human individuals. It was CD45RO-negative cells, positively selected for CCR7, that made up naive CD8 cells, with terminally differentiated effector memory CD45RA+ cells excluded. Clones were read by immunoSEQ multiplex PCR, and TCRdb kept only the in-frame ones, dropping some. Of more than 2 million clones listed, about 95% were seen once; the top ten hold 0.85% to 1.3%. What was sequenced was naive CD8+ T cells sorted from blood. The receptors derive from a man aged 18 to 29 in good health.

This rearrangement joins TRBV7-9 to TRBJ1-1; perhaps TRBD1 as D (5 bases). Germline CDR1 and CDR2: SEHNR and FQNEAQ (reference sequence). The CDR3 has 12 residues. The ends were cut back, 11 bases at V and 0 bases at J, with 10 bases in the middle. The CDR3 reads CAWGRLNTEAFF. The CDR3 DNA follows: TGTGCCTGGGGCAGGTTGAACACTGAAGCTTTCTTT.

CDR3 loop: CASSHIQGNQPQHF. The CDR3 coding sequence is TGCGCCAGCAGCCATATACAGGGCAATCAGCCCCAGCATTTT. The chain recombines TRBV4-1 with TRBJ1-5, with a tentative D call TRBD1 (5 bases). Germline CDR1 and CDR2: MGHRA and YSYEKL. The CDR3 contains 14 residues. Trimming stripped 3 bases from V and 2 bases from J, with 8 bases between.

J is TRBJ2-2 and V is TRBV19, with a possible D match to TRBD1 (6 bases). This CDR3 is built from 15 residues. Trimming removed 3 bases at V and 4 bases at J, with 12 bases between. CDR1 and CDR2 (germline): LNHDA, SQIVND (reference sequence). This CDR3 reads CASSIGRGFTGELFF. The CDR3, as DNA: TGTGCCAGTAGTATTGGCAGGGGATTCACCGGGGAGCTGTTTTTT. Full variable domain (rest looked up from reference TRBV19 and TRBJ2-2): DGGITQSPKYLFRKEGQNVTLSCEQNLNHDAMYWYRQDPGQGLRLIYYSQIVNDFQKGDIAEGYSVSREKKESFPLTVTSAQKNPTAFYLCASSIGRGFTGELFFGEGSRLTVL.

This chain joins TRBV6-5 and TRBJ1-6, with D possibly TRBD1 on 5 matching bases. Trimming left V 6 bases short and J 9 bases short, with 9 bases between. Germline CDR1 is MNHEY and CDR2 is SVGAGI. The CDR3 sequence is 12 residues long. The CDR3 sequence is CASSGAGSPLHF. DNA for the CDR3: TGTGCCAGCAGCGGGGCTGGTTCACCCCTCCACTTT.

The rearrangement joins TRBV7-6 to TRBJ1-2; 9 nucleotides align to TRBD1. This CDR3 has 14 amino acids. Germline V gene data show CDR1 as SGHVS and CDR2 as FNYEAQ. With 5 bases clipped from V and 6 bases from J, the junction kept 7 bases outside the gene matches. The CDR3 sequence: CASSGTGGVDGYTF. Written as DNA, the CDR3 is TGTGCCAGCAGCGGTACAGGGGGCGTTGATGGCTACACCTTC.

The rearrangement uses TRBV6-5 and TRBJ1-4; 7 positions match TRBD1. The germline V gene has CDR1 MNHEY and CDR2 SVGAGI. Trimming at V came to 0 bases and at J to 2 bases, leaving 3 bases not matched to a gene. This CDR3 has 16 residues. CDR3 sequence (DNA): TGTGCCAGCAGTTACTCGACAGGGACGACTAATGAAAAACTGTTTTTT. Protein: CASSYSTGTTNEKLFF.

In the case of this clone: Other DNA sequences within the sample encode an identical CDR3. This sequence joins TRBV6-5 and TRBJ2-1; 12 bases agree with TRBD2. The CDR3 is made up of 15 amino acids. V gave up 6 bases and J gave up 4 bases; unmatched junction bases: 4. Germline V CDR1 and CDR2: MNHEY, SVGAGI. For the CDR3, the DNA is TGTGCCAGCAGATACGGGACTAGCGGGTACAATGAGCAGTTCTTC. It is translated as CASRYGTSGYNEQFF.

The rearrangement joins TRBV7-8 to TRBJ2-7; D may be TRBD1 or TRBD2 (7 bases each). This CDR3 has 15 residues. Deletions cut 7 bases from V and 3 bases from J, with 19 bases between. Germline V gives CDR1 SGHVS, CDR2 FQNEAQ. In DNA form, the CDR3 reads TGTGCCAGCAACCCAGGGGGAGGGTCAAACTACGAGCAGTACTTC. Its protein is CASNPGGGSNYEQYF.

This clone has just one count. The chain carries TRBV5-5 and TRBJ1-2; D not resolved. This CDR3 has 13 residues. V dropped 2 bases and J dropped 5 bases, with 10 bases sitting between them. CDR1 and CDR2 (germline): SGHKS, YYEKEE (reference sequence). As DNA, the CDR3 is TGTGCCAGCAGCTTTGGTCCAAGTTATGGCTACACCTTC. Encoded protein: CASSFGPSYGYTF.